The source of this T cell receptor (beta chain) is a study of cytomegalovirus exposure and HLA in healthy donors. Broader study findings: In a later analysis, V- and J-gene trimming of beta chains associated with a DCLRE1C missense variant, replicated independently. The investigators catalogued some 150 TCR beta chains as cytomegalovirus-associated.

The PCR had 60 Vbeta and 13 Jbeta primers. Per the study methods: It was a later analysis that counted about 80 million unique TCR beta chains, of which roughly 11 million were shared. Profiled with immunoSEQ multiplex PCR; TCRdb holds only in-frame clones, not every one. Clonal size and the V and J genes are those of that table, whereas D and trimming came from the DNA. The sample records about 160,000 clones, approximately 70% being singletons. As regards this clone: Its antigen is not known.

V lost 2 bases and J 5 bases, leaving 12 bases between the germline ends. The CDR3 extends over 14 amino acids. Per the germline V gene, CDR1 is LNHDA and CDR2 is SQIVND (reference sequence). The sequence was collected from a middle-aged man in good health and CMV-seropositive. The sequencing sample was made of PBMCs. The chain joins TRBV19 to TRBJ1-2; D perhaps matches TRBD1 (6 bases). Written as DNA, the CDR3 is TGTGCCAGTAGTATATCCGGGGGGCAGTATGGCTACACCTTC. The encoded protein is CASSISGGQYGYTF. Full variable domain (remainder filled in from reference TRBV19 and TRBJ1-2): DGGITQSPKYLFRKEGQNVTLSCEQNLNHDAMYWYRQDPGQGLRLIYYSQIVNDFQKGDIAEGYSVSREKKESFPLTVTSAQKNPTAFYLCASSISGGQYGYTFGSGTRLTVV.